What follows are 10 T cell receptor beta chains derived from one specimen sequenced in a study of identical twins. TCRdb reanalysed the 5' RACE reads using MiXCR and keeps one entry per CDR3 protein. The table has under 500,000 distinct CDR3 sequences, 14% seen once. The sample was also reused in another study, on yellow fever vaccine responses in identical twins.

The material sequenced was CD4+ T cells sorted from blood. All receptors come from a woman between 18 and 30 years old in good health.

In this sample, this clonotype turned up a few times. The CDR3 protein is CASSYAAGTSRKTQYF. Here the CDR3 DNA reads TGTGCCAGCAGCTACGCTGCCGGGACTAGCCGAAAGACCCAGTACTTC. V and J are TRBV11-3 and TRBJ2-5, with 9 nucleotides matching TRBD2. Looked up from germline, CDR1 is SGHNT and CDR2 is YENEEA. V lost 4 bases to trimming and J lost 6 bases; unmatched junction nucleotides: 12. The CDR3 spans 16 residues. The full variable domain, completed using reference TRBV11-3 and TRBJ2-5, is EAGVVQSPRYKIIEKKQPVAFWCNPISGHNTLYWYLQNLGQGPELLIRYENEEAVDDSQLPKDRFSAERLKGVDSTLKIQPAELGDSAVYLCASSYAAGTSRKTQYFGPGTRLLVL.

V gene TRBV7-8 combines with J gene TRBJ2-1, with D perhaps matching TRBD2 (5 bases). CDR1 is SGHVS and CDR2 is FQNEAQ in the germline V gene. V was clipped by 5 bases and J by 12 bases, with 14 bases between them. The CDR3 is 12 amino acids. The CDR3 DNA reads TGTGCCAGCAGCCCGATGGACTTCCTGCAGTTCTTC. Translated, it gives CASSPMDFLQFF.

This clonotype has a handful of counts. The chain couples TRBV5-5 to TRBJ2-2, with D perhaps assigned TRBD1 or TRBD2 (5 bases each). The V end lost 1 base, the J end lost 2 bases, and 15 bases lay between the germline ends. The CDR3 extends over 17 amino acids. Per the germline V gene, CDR1 is SGHKS and CDR2 is YYEKEE (reference sequence). The CDR3 loop is CASSLYPGDLNTGELFF. The CDR3 DNA is TGTGCCAGCAGCTTGTACCCCGGGGACCTAAACACCGGGGAGCTGTTTTTT.

The chain is built from TRBV24-1 and TRBJ2-2, with D possibly being TRBD1 or TRBD2 (5 bases each). V was pared by 0 bases and J by 5 bases, with 12 bases between. The CDR3 covers 16 residues. The germline gives CDR1 KGHDR, CDR2 SFDVKD. This CDR3 reads CATSDLHGTKTGELFF. In DNA form, the CDR3 reads TGTGCCACCAGTGATTTGCACGGGACCAAAACCGGGGAGCTGTTTTTT.

This clonotype was detected a few times. The rearrangement uses TRBV20-1 and TRBJ2-7; D not resolved. Trimming shortened V by 0 bases and J by 0 bases, and 9 bases separated the two germline ends. There are 14 residues in the CDR3. Germline assignment: CDR1 DFQATT and CDR2 SNEGSKA (reference sequence). This CDR3 is CSAREAANSYEQYF. The DNA for the CDR3 is TGCAGTGCTAGAGAGGCAGCTAACTCCTACGAGCAGTACTTC.

This clonotype came up many times. The V and J genes are TRBV29-1 and TRBJ2-1; 7 nucleotides line up with TRBD2. Per germline, CDR1 SQVTM and CDR2 ANQGSEA. CDR3 length: 16 residues. The V gene end was trimmed by 2 bases and the J gene end by 8 bases; junction bases not matched to a gene: 15. CDR3 nucleotides: TGCAGCGTTGAAAGGGGTCGGGGAGGGAGACGGGATGAGCAGTTCTTC. Residues: CSVERGRGGRRDEQFF.

In this sample, this clonotype turned up a few times. The chain links TRBV6-1 to TRBJ1-5; D is undetermined. This CDR3 has 12 amino acids. Germline V gene sequence: CDR1 MNHNS, CDR2 SASEGT. The germline V and J ends were trimmed by 6 bases and 7 bases, with 10 bases remaining between them. The CDR3 DNA is TGTGCCAGCAGCTCTTTCCTCCAGCCCCAGCATTTT. Residues: CASSSFLQPQHF.

The chain employs TRBV20-1 and TRBJ2-3; 8 bases map to TRBD2. CDR1 is DFQATT and CDR2 is SNEGSKA in the germline V gene (reference sequence). There are 15 residues in the CDR3. V shed 5 bases and J 4 bases; nucleotides not matched to a gene: 11. CDR3 DNA sequence: TGCAGTGCTCCCGAGGGGACTAGTGTATCAGATACGCAGTATTTT. As protein: CSAPEGTSVSDTQYF.

This clonotype showed up just a few times. The chain is built from TRBV20-1 and TRBJ2-2; tentatively, D is TRBD1 or TRBD2 (7 bases each). The V and J ends lost 0 bases and 3 bases respectively, with 17 bases between them. Germline CDR1 is DFQATT and CDR2 is SNEGSKA (reference sequence). The CDR3 has 17 residues. The CDR3 DNA follows: TGCAGTGCTAGAGACCCCCGGGGAGGGGGCGACACCGGGGAGCTGTTTTTT. As protein: CSARDPRGGGDTGELFF.

Many counts were recorded for this clonotype. One junction end disagrees with the germline gene, perhaps due to a read error. For the CDR3, the DNA is TGCGCCAGCCGTAATGGACTAGCGGCTCCTGACTTC. Protein product: CASRNGLAAPDF. The chain uses TRBV10-2 and TRBJ2-7, with 10 positions matching TRBD2. Germline CDR1 is WSHSY and CDR2 is SAAADI. The CDR3 extends over 12 amino acids.